The source of this T cell receptor (beta chain) is a study of cytomegalovirus exposure and HLA in healthy donors (dated 2017 in TCRdb). Looking at the study overall: In an earlier analysis of fewer than 750 of the donors, less than 350 Gb of sequence data and 117 million unique TCR beta sequences from roughly 190 million T cells were reported. An early release that covered around 590 HLA-typed donors contained approximately 300 gigabases of sequencing data and 85 million to 100 million unique TCR sequences. Of the approximately 370 genotyped donors, 65% to 90% were placed in the genetic ancestry cluster associated with self-reported Caucasian donors. The study was designed to test whether signatures of past pathogen exposure could be identified by cataloging public T cell receptors. The T cell repertoires of roughly 660 subjects were profiled by immunosequencing and related to cytomegalovirus serostatus. Besides the first cohort of 550 to 750 subjects, a separate validation cohort made up of some 110 different subjects was used. High-throughput TCR immunosequencing, statistical association of individual TCRs with disease status, and machine learning were combined to predict cytomegalovirus infection status. A later analysis re-analyzed previously published TCR beta repertoires from hundreds of donors and added high-resolution HLA genotyping to study TCR occurrence patterns. The later analysis used no new phenotypic data to find candidate immune exposures, relying instead on TCR beta sequences and their occurrence across donors. An earlier analysis of roughly 580 of the donors used high-throughput TCR beta sequencing to judge whether each TCR beta V gene segment behaved as functional or pseudogenic. Alongside the repertoire data, information on donor age, sex, ethnicity and CMV serostatus was compiled. A later genetic analysis took genome-wide SNP genotypes for about 55% of the 666 donors and used that subset as a discovery cohort. Every discovery cohort repertoire had been produced on one sequencing platform. Class I and class II HLA loci were covered by the typing at four-digit resolution. Typing coverage varied by locus: roughly 620-630 donors for A, B, C, DRB1 and DQB1; some 520 for DQA1; around 570 for DPA1; under 490 for DPB1. Because of strong linkage in the cohort, four or five DR-DQ haplotypes were treated as single units for association and clustering. Among a few hundred genotyped donors of the cohort, an average of around 240,000 unique TCR beta nucleotide sequences were sequenced per donor, 15% to 20% of them non-productive.

Concerning this clone: The clone's antigen remains unknown. Base qualities were left out, and no much larger clone turns up one base away.

What the study reported, not specific to this receptor: Most TCR sequences were seen in very few donors, while some public TCRs were found in many individuals. Only TCR beta chains were sequenced in this cohort, and the absence of alpha or paired-chain data limited detectable features. In an earlier analysis of about 600 of the donors, most TCR beta V segments appeared in productive rearrangements about 90% or about 30% of the time, broadly matching IMGT annotations. In a later analysis, HLA-associated TCR beta chains were found to be more clonally expanded and to have lower generation probabilities than equally common non-associated chains. Immune exposure information for the cohort was limited to CMV serostatus. The classifier was reported to diagnose cytomegalovirus status with high specificity and sensitivity in both the original cohort and the validation cohort. In the study, approximately 160 TCR beta chains were listed as associated with cytomegalovirus. Several of the top co-occurrence clusters appeared to be linked to parvovirus B19, influenza, CMV and Epstein-Barr virus, according to a later analysis. It was suggested by the authors that the approach could potentially be generalized to other disease states and immunological phenotypes. The presence/absence analyses assumed that sequencing depth was roughly uniform across donors, and that assumption may not be true. In a later analysis, most CMV-associated TCR beta chains were found to appear HLA-restricted, with HLA associations seemingly driven largely by CMV exposure. Linkage disequilibrium might explain the correlated functional status among segregating V segments, but an unknown experimental factor could not be ruled out. In vitro tests confirmed that a few of the cytomegalovirus-associated TCR beta chains recognize cytomegalovirus antigens. A later analysis found that TCR association rates varied across HLA loci, with DRB1 alleles showing the most associated TCRs and HLA-C alleles the fewest. A group of highly shared sequence variants was considered likely to be a technical artifact of the sequencing pipeline. Because counts were too low, roughly 17 rarely observed V segments, including chromosome 9 orphons, were left out of the earlier analysis of over 550 of the donors. Because some donors lacked HLA typing at each locus, the association tests relied only on the typed subset. Compared with the approximately 670-donor mean, donors in an Asian-associated ancestry cluster had fewer N-insertions in productive TCRs, according to a later genetic analysis. A later genetic analysis associated a missense DCLRE1C variant with V-gene and J-gene trimming of TCR beta chains, and an independent cohort replicated the association. A further reported finding was that TCR beta sequences accurately predicted the HLA-A and HLA-B alleles for most subjects in the first cohort. When HLA alleles, especially DR and DQ, strongly co-occurred, attributing TCR associations to individual alleles was difficult. In a later analysis, some 18,000 TCR beta sequences were associated with specific HLA alleles at a false discovery rate of 0.05.

Library prep was done by the immunoSEQ multiplex PCR assay. For the multiplex PCR, a mixture combining 60 forward primers for TCR Vbeta segments and 13 reverse primers for TCR Jbeta segments was used. The CDR3 region of rearranged TCR beta genes was amplified from genomic DNA with a multiplex PCR assay. The Illumina HiSeq System was used to sequence the amplified TCR beta libraries as 87-base-pair reads. Per the source publication's procedure: A later analysis counted tens of millions of unique TCR beta chains across the roughly 700 repertoires, and around 12 million of these chains were shared by at least two donors. To remove PCR and sequencing errors, raw reads were error-corrected and collapsed into unique sequences using a nearest-neighbor algorithm that merged closely related sequences. Alignment of CDR3 sequences to IMGT reference sequences was used to assign V, D and J gene segments. For a sequence to be retained, a match of at least six nucleotides to both a V gene segment and a J gene segment was required. A rearrangement was called productive if the CDR3 had no stop codons and remained in frame with V and J, and every other rearrangement was called non-productive. Following IMGT convention, CDR3 was defined as the stretch from the second conserved V-encoded cysteine up to the conserved J-encoded phenylalanine. The earlier analysis of about 620 of the donors excluded sequences that lacked an unambiguous match to a single V gene segment. An earlier analysis of several hundred of the donors called V segments functional above 56.7% productive rearrangements and segregating when the between-donor standard deviation exceeded 5%. To diagnose cytomegalovirus status from the catalog of TCR beta chain sequences, a statistical classification framework was built. V and J gene assignment, in a later analysis, came from comparing TCR nucleotide sequences with IMGT/GENE-DB human TR gene sequences. The TCRdist pipeline was used in a later analysis to assign CDR3 sequences and most-parsimonious VDJ recombination scenarios. In a later analysis, each TCR beta chain was defined by its CDR3 amino acid sequence together with its V-gene family, and reads lacking a unique V-gene family were excluded. A later analysis removed nearly 600 highly shared, low-generation-probability nucleotide sequences to deal with suspected cross-contamination and a sequencing artifact. For each public chain, a later analysis derived a clonal expansion index from normalized ranks of inferred template counts within each repertoire. A later analysis computed generation probabilities with a VDJ recombination model fitted to out-of-frame rearrangements, and checked the results against IGoR. In a later analysis, hypergeometric tests were used to score TCR-TCR, TCR-HLA and TCR-CMV co-occurrence, with a repertoire-size bias correction applied to TCR pairs. To estimate false discovery rates, a later analysis permuted the HLA or CMV assignments 20 times. In a later analysis, co-occurring TCRs were grouped using DBSCAN, with TCRdist sequence similarity added in when clustering inside HLA-allele-positive subsets. Repertoires with fewer than 30,000 or more than 120,000 public chains, plus five repertoires with anomalous nucleotide sharing, were excluded from co-occurrence clustering. What TCRdb holds here is the immuneACCESS table cut down to in-frame rearrangements. Part of the clones is not present; checked against another copy, under half of the missing clones reflect an unresolved V gene, and the others are unexplained. The V and J calls and the clone size are those of that table, but D and trimming were determined from the DNA. A total of roughly 110,000 clones appear in this sample, roughly 70% of them only once. The ten largest clones represent approximately 14% of the sample.

In total, roughly 670 healthy bone marrow donors made up the cohort. All cohort members were sampled while nominally healthy, although unrecorded immune exposures were likely present. The donor was CMV seropositive and was included in the group of 250 to 300 seropositive cohort members. Every donor gave a peripheral blood sample, and the peripheral blood mononuclear cells from that sample were used for TCR beta sequencing. Genomic DNA extraction from the blood cell samples was performed with the Qiagen DNeasy Blood Extraction Kit. What was sequenced was PBMCs. The sequence derives from a woman aged 35 to 49 in good health and CMV-seropositive.

The nucleotide sequence reads TGTGCCGTCTCCGGTGGGGGGACGCAGTATTTT. It specifies CAVSGGGTQYF. The chain was built from TRBV14 and TRBJ2-3; possibly the D gene is TRBD2, per 6 matching bases. The CDR3 spans 11 residues, from the cysteine through the phenylalanine. Only the CDR3 region is kept as DNA, spanning 33 bases read in frame from base 1. From a lookup of the germline V gene, CDR1 and CDR2 are SGHDN and FVKESK. V is pared back by 11 bases and J by 9 bases, with 15 bases lying between the germline termini.